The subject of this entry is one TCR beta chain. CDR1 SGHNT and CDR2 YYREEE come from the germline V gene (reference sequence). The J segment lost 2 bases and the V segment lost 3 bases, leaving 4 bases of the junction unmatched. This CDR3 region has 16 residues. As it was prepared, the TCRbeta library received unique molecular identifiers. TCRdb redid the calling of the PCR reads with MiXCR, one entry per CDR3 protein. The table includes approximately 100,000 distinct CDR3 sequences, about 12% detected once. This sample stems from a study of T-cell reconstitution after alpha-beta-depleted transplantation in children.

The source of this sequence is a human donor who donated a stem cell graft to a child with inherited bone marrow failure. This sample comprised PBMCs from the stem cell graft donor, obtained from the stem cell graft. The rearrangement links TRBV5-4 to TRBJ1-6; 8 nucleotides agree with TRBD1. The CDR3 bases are TGTGCCAGCAGCTCCTCGGGACAGGCCTATAATTCACCCCTCCACTTT. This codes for CASSSSGQAYNSPLHF.